The 27 T cell receptor beta chains listed next were all sequenced from one sample in a study of response to subunit inactivated influenza vaccine. TCRdb fed the RT-PCR reads into MiXCR, producing one record per CDR3 protein. The sample includes around 580,000 distinct CDR3 sequences, around 11% seen only once; the top ten take roughly 10%. This specimen was PBMCs from blood, taken on the day of vaccination. All receptors come from a man aged 50 to 59 who received an inactivated influenza vaccine.

V is TRBV29-1 and J is TRBJ2-2; 7 bases match TRBD1. CDR1 and CDR2 from the germline V gene are SQVTM and ANQGSEA. V gave up 2 bases and J gave up 2 bases; unmatched junction bases: 8. The CDR3 runs 16 residues. CDR3 in amino acids: CSVETRDRANTGELFF. CDR3 sequence (DNA): TGCAGCGTTGAAACTCGGGACAGAGCTAACACCGGGGAGCTGTTTTTT.

This clonotype showed up many times. The V gene is TRBV5-5, the J gene TRBJ2-3, with a weak D call TRBD2 (5 bases). Trimming removed 0 bases from V and 5 bases from J, with 7 bases in between. The CDR3 totals 13 residues. CDR1 is SGHKS, CDR2 YYEKEE, per germline (reference sequence). In DNA, the CDR3 is TGTGCCAGCAGCTTGGCGGGGATAGATACGCAGTATTTT. Translating it yields CASSLAGIDTQYF.

CDR3 loop: CASRERGAYEQYF. DNA for the CDR3: TGTGCCAGCAGGGAGCGGGGGGCCTACGAGCAGTACTTC. The chain couples TRBV6-2 or TRBV6-3 to TRBJ2-7, with 9 bases matching TRBD2. CDR3 size: 13 residues. Germline values: CDR1 MNHEY, CDR2 SVGEGT. Trimming at V came to 6 bases and at J to 2 bases, leaving 2 bases not matched to a gene.

In its sample, this clonotype was seen a few times. J is TRBJ1-1 and V is TRBV5-1; D is ambiguous. V was pared by 4 bases and J by 3 bases, with 19 bases between. Germline V gene lookup returns CDR1 SGHRS and CDR2 YFSETQ. This CDR3 has 16 residues. CDR3 region: CASSDYQTVLYTEAFF. Here the CDR3 DNA reads TGCGCCAGCAGCGACTATCAGACCGTTCTGTACACTGAAGCTTTCTTT.

This chain joins TRBV14 and TRBJ2-3; 8 bases are shared with TRBD2. The trim removed 6 bases at V and 4 bases at J, leaving 9 bases unmatched. Germline V gene data show CDR1 as SGHDN and CDR2 as FVKESK. This CDR3 has 15 amino acids. DNA for the CDR3: TGTGCCAGCAGTCCAAGCGGGAGTGGCGCAGATACGCAGTATTTT. Protein sequence: CASSPSGSGADTQYF.

This clonotype was recorded a few times. V is TRBV5-1 and J is TRBJ1-1; D possibly corresponds to TRBD1 (5 bases). This CDR3 region has 15 residues. Germline CDR1 and CDR2: SGHRS and YFSETQ. Between the trimmed V and J ends, which lost 0 bases and 3 bases, there was a span of 12 bases. The CDR3 coding sequence is TGCGCCAGCAGCTTGGATGTGGGGCAGGACACTGAAGCTTTCTTT. Its translation: CASSLDVGQDTEAFF.

The chain joins TRBV12-3 or TRBV12-4 to TRBJ2-1; the match to TRBD2 covers 8 bases. The CDR3 consists of 14 residues. The trim removed 8 bases at V and 6 bases at J, leaving 9 bases unmatched. Here the CDR3 DNA reads TGTGCCAGCGCACGAAGCGGGAGTTCCAATGAGCAGTTCTTC. Translation: CASARSGSSNEQFF.

The V and J genes are TRBV29-1 and TRBJ2-3; no definite D call. Per the germline V gene, CDR1 is SQVTM and CDR2 is ANQGSEA. Trimming pared 7 bases from V and 0 bases from J, leaving 11 bases between. The CDR3 spans 13 residues. The CDR3 sequence is CSGLSRSTDTQYF. DNA for the CDR3: TGCAGCGGGCTCAGCCGGAGCACAGATACGCAGTATTTT.

This clonotype was picked up a small number of times. This chain connects TRBV27 to TRBJ2-1; 10 nucleotides align to TRBD2. The CDR3 consists of 15 residues. J was trimmed by 7 bases and V by 5 bases; bases with no gene match: 8. Germline V gene data show CDR1 as MNHEY and CDR2 as SMNVEV (reference sequence). The CDR3, as DNA: TGTGCCAGCAGTCCAAGCGGGAGGGCCAGGAATGAGCAGTTCTTC. The encoded protein is CASSPSGRARNEQFF.

The chain employs TRBV2 and TRBJ2-3; no clear D gene. This CDR3 region has 15 residues. Germline values: CDR1 SNHLY, CDR2 FYNNEI. V dropped 8 bases and J dropped 1 base, with 16 bases sitting between them. CDR3 coding DNA: TGTGCCAGCGCCCAAATAGTGAGCGGCACAGATACGCAGTATTTT. It is translated as CASAQIVSGTDTQYF. The whole variable domain, remainder taken from reference TRBV2 and TRBJ2-3, is EPEVTQTPSHQVTQMGQEVILRCVPISNHLYFYWYRQILGQKVEFLVSFYNNEISEKSEIFDDQFSVERPDGSNFTLKIRSTKLEDSAMYFCASAQIVSGTDTQYFGPGTRLTVL.

The chain joins TRBV15 to TRBJ2-7; no clear D gene. Germline CDR1 and CDR2: LNHNV and YYDKDF (reference sequence). The CDR3 extends over 11 amino acids. The V gene lost 5 bases and the J gene lost 5 bases, with 7 bases spanning the gap. As DNA, the CDR3 is TGTGCCACCAGCGGCATCAACGAGCAGTACTTC. It encodes CATSGINEQYF.

This clonotype was picked up a small number of times. CDR3 coding DNA: TGTGCCAGCAGTTGGGGTTATGAAAAACTGTTTTTT. Translating gives CASSWGYEKLFF. The chain employs TRBV12-3 or TRBV12-4 and TRBJ1-4; no definite D call. The CDR3 totals 12 residues. Trimming removed 4 bases at V and 6 bases at J, with 6 bases between.

This clonotype has ten or more counts. This chain links TRBV28 with TRBJ1-6; 7 positions agree with TRBD1. The CDR3 runs 14 residues. Trimming at V came to 2 bases and at J to 6 bases, leaving 1 base not matched to a gene. CDR1 is MDHEN and CDR2 is SYDVKM in the germline V gene. CDR3 DNA: TGTGCCAGCAGTTTAGGACAGGCTAATTCACCCCTCCACTTT. Its translation: CASSLGQANSPLHF.

The V and J genes are TRBV25-1 and TRBJ2-1, with D possibly TRBD2 on 6 matching bases. The length of the CDR3 is 11 residues. V was shortened by 9 bases and J by 11 bases, with 14 bases between the two germline ends. Germline CDR1 and CDR2: MGHDK and SYGVNS. CDR3 coding DNA: TGTGCCAGTGGGTGGAGGGATAAGCAGTTCTTC. It encodes CASGWRDKQFF.

This clonotype came up a few times. The chain uses TRBV29-1 and TRBJ2-5; D not resolved. Germline assignment: CDR1 SQVTM and CDR2 ANQGSEA. V lost 0 bases to trimming and J lost 5 bases, with 7 bases between them. The CDR3 is made up of 12 amino acids. CDR3 DNA sequence: TGCAGCGTTGAAGATCAGGTGGAGACCCAGTACTTC. It yields the protein CSVEDQVETQYF.

This clonotype has just a few counts. The chain couples TRBV7-2 to TRBJ1-2; unclear D gene. The CDR3 consists of 13 residues. Germline CDR1 SGHTA, CDR2 FQGNSA. V lost 5 bases, J lost 4 bases, and 11 bases lay in between. CDR3 bases: TGTGCCAGCAGCCCCCCAGACCGCTATGGCTACACCTTC. Its translation: CASSPPDRYGYTF.

At least ten counts were recorded for this clonotype. The CDR3 sequence: CASTKNQGEKLFF. The DNA for the CDR3 is TGTGCCAGCACCAAGAATCAAGGTGAAAAACTGTTTTTT. The chain couples TRBV6-1 to TRBJ1-4; D uncertain. Germline V gives CDR1 MNHNS, CDR2 SASEGT. This CDR3 contains 13 residues. The ends were cut back, 7 bases at V and 7 bases at J, with 13 bases in the middle.

The chain is built from TRBV20-1 and TRBJ2-4; 9 bases agree with TRBD1. Germline V gives CDR1 DFQATT, CDR2 SNEGSKA (reference sequence). The CDR3 runs 15 residues. The ends lost 3 bases at V and 0 bases at J; junction bases unmatched: 3. CDR3 nucleotide sequence: TGCAGTGCTAGGACAGGGGGGATAGCCAAAAACATTCAGTACTTC. It yields the protein CSARTGGIAKNIQYF.

V and J are TRBV9 and TRBJ2-3, with TRBD2 identical over 7 bases. Looked up from germline, CDR1 is SGDLS and CDR2 is YYNGEE. The CDR3 has 13 amino acids. The trim removed 7 bases at V and 5 bases at J, leaving 7 bases unmatched. CDR3 sequence (DNA): TGTGCCAGCGGAGGGAGGGAGCAAGATACGCAGTATTTT. As protein: CASGGREQDTQYF.

In its sample, this clonotype was seen a few times. This chain joins TRBV19 and TRBJ2-1; TRBD1 aligns across 10 bases. This CDR3 comprises 14 residues. The J segment lost 5 bases and the V segment lost 6 bases, leaving 4 bases of the junction unmatched. Germline CDR1 LNHDA, CDR2 SQIVND (reference sequence). This CDR3 is CASRGTGAHNEQFF. DNA for the CDR3: TGTGCCAGTAGGGGGACAGGGGCCCACAATGAGCAGTTCTTC.

This chain uses TRBV20-1 with TRBJ1-3, with D possibly TRBD1 on 6 matching bases. Trimming pared 4 bases from V and 2 bases from J, leaving 12 bases between. The CDR3 has 14 amino acids. Per the germline V gene, CDR1 is DFQATT and CDR2 is SNEGSKA (reference sequence). The CDR3 sequence is CSATDRSAGNTIYF. In nucleotides, the CDR3 is TGCAGTGCTACCGACAGGTCCGCTGGAAACACCATATATTTT.

In its sample, this clonotype was seen many times. The rearrangement joins TRBV4-1 to TRBJ1-5; D possibly corresponds to TRBD1 (5 bases). The CDR3 runs to 16 residues. V dropped 4 bases and J dropped 4 bases, with 17 bases sitting between them. Germline CDR1 MGHRA, CDR2 YSYEKL. For the CDR3, the DNA is TGCGCCAGCAGCCCCCCCCCCGGGGCGCGGAATCAGCCCCAGCATTTT. Translation gives CASSPPPGARNQPQHF.

This clonotype came up a few times. The CDR3 bases are TGTGCCAGCAGTACCGGGCCAGTAAACACTGAAGCTTTCTTT. Its translation is CASSTGPVNTEAFF. V is TRBV7-9 and J is TRBJ1-1; D remains unclear. Between the trimmed V and J ends, which lost 6 bases and 2 bases, there was a span of 13 bases. This CDR3 spans 14 amino acids. CDR1 SEHNR and CDR2 FQNEAQ come from the germline V gene (reference sequence).

This clonotype was detected many times. CDR3: CASRAGLYNEQFF. The CDR3, as DNA: TGTGCCAGTAGGGCGGGCCTCTACAATGAGCAGTTCTTC. This chain uses TRBV19 with TRBJ2-1; tentatively, D is TRBD2 (5 bases). CDR1 is LNHDA and CDR2 is SQIVND in the germline V gene (reference sequence). V lost 6 bases and J 3 bases, leaving 9 bases between the germline ends. The CDR3 is made up of 13 amino acids.

This clonotype was recorded many times. The gene calls are TRBV10-3 and TRBJ2-7; 8 positions match TRBD1. V lost 3 bases and J lost 7; bases outside the gene matches: 8. Looked up from germline, CDR1 is ENHRY and CDR2 is SYGVKD. The CDR3 runs to 14 residues. CDR3: CAISEDQGAGEQYF. As DNA, the CDR3 is TGTGCCATCAGTGAAGACCAGGGGGCTGGTGAGCAGTACTTC.

The chain couples TRBV7-9 to TRBJ1-2, with unresolved D. The CDR3 sequence is 14 residues long. Trimming left V 5 bases short and J 6 bases short, with 16 bases between. Germline loops: CDR1 SEHNR, CDR2 FQNEAQ (reference sequence). The CDR3 loop is CASSPDLVLDGYTF. The CDR3 nucleotides read TGTGCCAGCAGCCCCGACCTCGTCTTAGATGGCTACACCTTC. The entire variable domain, with the rest obtained from reference TRBV7-9 and TRBJ1-2, is as follows: DTGVSQNPRHKITKRGQNVTFRCDPISEHNRLYWYRQTLGQGPEFLTYFQNEAQLEKSRLLSDRFSAERPKGSFSTLEIQRTEQGDSAMYLCASSPDLVLDGYTFGSGTRLTVV.

In its sample, this clonotype was seen many times. CDR3 nucleotide sequence: TGCGCCAGCAGCCACACATTCGGGACTAGCGGGAGCGGCCATGAGCAGTTCTTC. This encodes CASSHTFGTSGSGHEQFF. The chain employs TRBV4-3 and TRBJ2-1, with 14 bases aligning to TRBD2. CDR1 and CDR2 from the germline V gene are LGHNA and YSLEER. The length of the CDR3 is 18 residues. V was clipped by 3 bases and J by 8 bases; unmatched bases: 12.